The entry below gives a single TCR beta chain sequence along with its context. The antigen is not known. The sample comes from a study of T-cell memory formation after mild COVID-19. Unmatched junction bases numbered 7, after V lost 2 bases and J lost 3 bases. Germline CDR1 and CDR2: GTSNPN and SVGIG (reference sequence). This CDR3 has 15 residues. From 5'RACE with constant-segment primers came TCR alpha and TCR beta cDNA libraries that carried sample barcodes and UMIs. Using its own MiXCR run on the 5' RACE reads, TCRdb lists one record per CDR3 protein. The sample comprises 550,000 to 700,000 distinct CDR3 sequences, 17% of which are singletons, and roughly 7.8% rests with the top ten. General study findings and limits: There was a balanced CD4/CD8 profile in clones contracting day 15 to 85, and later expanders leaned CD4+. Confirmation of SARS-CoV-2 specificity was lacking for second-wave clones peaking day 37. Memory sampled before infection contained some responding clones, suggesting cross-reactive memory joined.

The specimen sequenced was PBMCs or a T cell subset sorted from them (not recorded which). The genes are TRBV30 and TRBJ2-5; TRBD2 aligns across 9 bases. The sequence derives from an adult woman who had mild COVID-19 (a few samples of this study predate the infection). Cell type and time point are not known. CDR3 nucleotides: TGTGCCTGGAGTAGGAGCGGGAGGATGGAAGAGACCCAGTACTTC. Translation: CAWSRSGRMEETQYF. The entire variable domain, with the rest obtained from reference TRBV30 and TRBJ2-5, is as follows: SQTIHQWPATLVQPVGSPLSLECTVEGTSNPNLYWYRQAAGRGLQLLFYSVGIGQISSEVPQNLSASRPQDRQFILSSKKLLLSDSGFYLCAWSRSGRMEETQYFGPGTRLLVL.